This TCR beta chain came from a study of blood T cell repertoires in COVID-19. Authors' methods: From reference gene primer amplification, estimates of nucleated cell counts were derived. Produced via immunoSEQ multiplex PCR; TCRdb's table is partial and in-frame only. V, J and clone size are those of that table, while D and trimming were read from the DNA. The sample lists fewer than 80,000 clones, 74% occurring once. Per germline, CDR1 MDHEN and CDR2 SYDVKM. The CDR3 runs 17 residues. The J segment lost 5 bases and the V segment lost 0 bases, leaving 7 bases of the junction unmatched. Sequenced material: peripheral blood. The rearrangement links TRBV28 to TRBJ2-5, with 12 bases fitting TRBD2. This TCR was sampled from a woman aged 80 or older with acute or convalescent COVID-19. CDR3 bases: TGTGCCAGCAGTTTATGGACTAGCGGGAGATTCGGTGAGACCCAGTACTTC. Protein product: CASSLWTSGRFGETQYF.